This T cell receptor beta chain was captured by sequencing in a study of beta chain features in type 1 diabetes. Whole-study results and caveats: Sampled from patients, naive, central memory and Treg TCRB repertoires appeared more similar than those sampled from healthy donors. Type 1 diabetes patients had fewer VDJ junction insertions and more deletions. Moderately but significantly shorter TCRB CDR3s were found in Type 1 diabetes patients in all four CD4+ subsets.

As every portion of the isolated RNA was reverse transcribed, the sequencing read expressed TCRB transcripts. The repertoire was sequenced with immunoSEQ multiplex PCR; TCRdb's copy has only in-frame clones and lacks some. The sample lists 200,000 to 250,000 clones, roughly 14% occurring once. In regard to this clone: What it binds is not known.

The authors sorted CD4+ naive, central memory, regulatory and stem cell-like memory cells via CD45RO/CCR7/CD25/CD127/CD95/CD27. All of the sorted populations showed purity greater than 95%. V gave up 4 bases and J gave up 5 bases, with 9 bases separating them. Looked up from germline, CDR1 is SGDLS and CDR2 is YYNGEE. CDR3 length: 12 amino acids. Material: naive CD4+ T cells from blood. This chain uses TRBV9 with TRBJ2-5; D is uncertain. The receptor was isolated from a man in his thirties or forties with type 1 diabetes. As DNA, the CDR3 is TGTGCCAGCAGCCCCGCGACTGAGACCCAGTACTTC. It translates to CASSPATETQYF.